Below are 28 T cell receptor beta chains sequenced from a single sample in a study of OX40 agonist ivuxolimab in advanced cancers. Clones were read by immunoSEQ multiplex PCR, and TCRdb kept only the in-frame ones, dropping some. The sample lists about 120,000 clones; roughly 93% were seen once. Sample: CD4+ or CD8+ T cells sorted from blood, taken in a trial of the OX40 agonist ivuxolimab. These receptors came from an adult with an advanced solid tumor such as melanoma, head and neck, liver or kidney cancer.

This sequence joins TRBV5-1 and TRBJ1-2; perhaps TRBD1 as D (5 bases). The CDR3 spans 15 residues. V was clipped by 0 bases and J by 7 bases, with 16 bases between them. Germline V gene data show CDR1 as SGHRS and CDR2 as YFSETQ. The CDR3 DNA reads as TGCGCCAGCAGCTTGGATGGAGGCAGGGCAGGTGGCTACACCTTC. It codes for CASSLDGGRAGGYTF. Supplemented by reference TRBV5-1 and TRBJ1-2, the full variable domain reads KAGVTQTPRYLIKTRGQQVTLSCSPISGHRSVSWYQQTPGQGLQFLFEYFSETQRNKGNFPGRFSGRQFSNSRSEMNVSTLELGDSALYLCASSLDGGRAGGYTFGSGTRLTVV.

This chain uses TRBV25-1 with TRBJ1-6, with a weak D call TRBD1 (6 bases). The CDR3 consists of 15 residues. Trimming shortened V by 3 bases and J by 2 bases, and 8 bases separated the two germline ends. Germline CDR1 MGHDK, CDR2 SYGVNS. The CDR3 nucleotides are TGTGCCAGCAGTGATCGACAGGCCTATAATTCACCCCTCCACTTT. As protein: CASSDRQAYNSPLHF.

Written as DNA, the CDR3 is TGCGCCAGCAGCCAAGCCCTAGTCTTCGCAGAGACCCAGTACTTC. Protein: CASSQALVFAETQYF. This rearrangement joins TRBV4-1 to TRBJ2-5; D is unresolved. The CDR3 totals 15 residues. V was clipped by 1 base and J by 4 bases, with 13 bases between them. Germline lookup yields CDR1 MGHRA and CDR2 YSYEKL.

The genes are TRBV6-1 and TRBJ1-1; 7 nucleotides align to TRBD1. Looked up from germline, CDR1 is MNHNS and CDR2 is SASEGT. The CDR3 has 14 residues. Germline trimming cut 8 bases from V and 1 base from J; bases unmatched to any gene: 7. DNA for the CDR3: TGTGCCAGCCGGGTGGGACAGAGGAACACTGAAGCTTTCTTT. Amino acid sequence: CASRVGQRNTEAFF.

CDR3 DNA: TGTGCCAGCAGCTGGGGACAGGGAAGTCGCGTCCGGGAGCTGTTTTTT. It translates to CASSWGQGSRVRELFF. This chain uses TRBV5-4 with TRBJ2-2, with 9 nucleotides matching TRBD1. V lost 3 bases to trimming and J lost 9 bases; unmatched junction nucleotides: 12. Germline V gives CDR1 SGHNT, CDR2 YYREEE (reference sequence). This CDR3 is 16 amino acids long.

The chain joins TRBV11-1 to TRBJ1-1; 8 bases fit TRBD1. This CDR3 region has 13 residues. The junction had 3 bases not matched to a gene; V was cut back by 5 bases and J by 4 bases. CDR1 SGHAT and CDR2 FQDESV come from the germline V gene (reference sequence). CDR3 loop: CASSRQGSTEAFF. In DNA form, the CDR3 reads TGTGCCAGCAGCCGACAGGGGAGCACTGAAGCTTTCTTT.

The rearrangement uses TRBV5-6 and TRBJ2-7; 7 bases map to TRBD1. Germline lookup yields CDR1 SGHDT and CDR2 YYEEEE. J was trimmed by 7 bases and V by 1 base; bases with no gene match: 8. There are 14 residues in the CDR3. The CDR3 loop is CASSLRQGVREQYF. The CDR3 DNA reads TGTGCCAGCAGCTTGCGGCAGGGGGTAAGGGAGCAGTACTTC.

In DNA form, the CDR3 reads TGTGCCAGCAGCCCGGGAGAGTATTTT. Protein: CASSPGEYF. V and J are TRBV28 and TRBJ2-3; D is possibly TRBD2 (6 bases). Germline lookup yields CDR1 MDHEN and CDR2 SYDVKM. The CDR3 consists of 9 residues. V shed 6 bases and J shed 13 bases, with 8 bases lying between them. Filled out from reference TRBV28 and TRBJ2-3, the complete variable domain reads DVKVTQSSRYLVKRTGEKVFLECVQDMDHENMFWYRQDPGLGLRLIYFSYDVKMKEKGDIPEGYSVSREKKERFSLILESASTNQTSMYLCASSPGEYFGPGTRLTVL.

The CDR3 DNA follows: TGTGCCAGCAGTTTATCCGCAGTTAAGAACAGGGGTTATAATTCACCCCTCCACTTT. Encoded protein: CASSLSAVKNRGYNSPLHF. This chain connects TRBV28 to TRBJ1-6; 7 nucleotides align to TRBD1. The CDR3 extends over 19 amino acids. V lost 1 base to trimming and J lost 4 bases; unmatched junction nucleotides: 13. Germline V gene lookup returns CDR1 MDHEN and CDR2 SYDVKM.

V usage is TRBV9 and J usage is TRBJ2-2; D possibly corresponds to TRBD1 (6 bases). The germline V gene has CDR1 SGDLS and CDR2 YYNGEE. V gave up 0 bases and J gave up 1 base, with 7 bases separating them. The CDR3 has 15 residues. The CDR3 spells CASSVDRVNTGELFF. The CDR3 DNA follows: TGTGCCAGCAGCGTAGACAGGGTGAACACCGGGGAGCTGTTTTTT.

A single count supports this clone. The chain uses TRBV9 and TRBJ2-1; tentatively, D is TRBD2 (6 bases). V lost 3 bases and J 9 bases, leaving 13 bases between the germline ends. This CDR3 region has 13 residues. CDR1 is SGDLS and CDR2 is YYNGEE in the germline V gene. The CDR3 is CASSEASVGEQFF. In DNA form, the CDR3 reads TGTGCCAGCAGCGAAGCTAGCGTCGGTGAGCAGTTCTTC. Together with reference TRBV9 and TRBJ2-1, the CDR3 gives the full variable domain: DSGVTQTPKHLITATGQRVTLRCSPRSGDLSVYWYQQSLDQGLQFLIQYYNGEERAKGNILERFSAQQFPDLHSELNLSSLELGDSALYFCASSEASVGEQFFGPGTRLTVL.

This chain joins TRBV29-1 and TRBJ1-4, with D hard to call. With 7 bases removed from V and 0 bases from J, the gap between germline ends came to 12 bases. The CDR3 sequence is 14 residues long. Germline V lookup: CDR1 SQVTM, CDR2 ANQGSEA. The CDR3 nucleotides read TGCAGCGCGTCAGGAGTCCCAACTAATGAAAAACTGTTTTTT. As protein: CSASGVPTNEKLFF.

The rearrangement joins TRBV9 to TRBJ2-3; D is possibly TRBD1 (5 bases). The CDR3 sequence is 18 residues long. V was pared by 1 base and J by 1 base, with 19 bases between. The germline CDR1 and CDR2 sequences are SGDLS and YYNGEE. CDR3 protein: CASSVTPSPGLGTDTQYF. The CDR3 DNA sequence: TGTGCCAGCAGCGTAACCCCTTCCCCAGGGTTGGGCACAGATACGCAGTATTTT.

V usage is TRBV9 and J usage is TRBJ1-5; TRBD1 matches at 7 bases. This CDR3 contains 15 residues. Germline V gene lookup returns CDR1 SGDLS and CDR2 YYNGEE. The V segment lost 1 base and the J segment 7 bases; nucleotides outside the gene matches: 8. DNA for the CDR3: TGTGCCAGCAGCGTACTAGGGGGCGTTGGGCAGCCCCAGCATTTT. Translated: CASSVLGGVGQPQHF. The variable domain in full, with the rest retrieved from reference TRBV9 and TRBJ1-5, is DSGVTQTPKHLITATGQRVTLRCSPRSGDLSVYWYQQSLDQGLQFLIQYYNGEERAKGNILERFSAQQFPDLHSELNLSSLELGDSALYFCASSVLGGVGQPQHFGDGTRLSIL.

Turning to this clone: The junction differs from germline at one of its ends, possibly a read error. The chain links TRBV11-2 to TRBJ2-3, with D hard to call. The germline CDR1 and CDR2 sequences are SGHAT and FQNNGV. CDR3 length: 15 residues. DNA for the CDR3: TGTGTCAGCAGCCATCAGACACATCCCACAGATACGCAGTATTTT. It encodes CVSSHQTHPTDTQYF. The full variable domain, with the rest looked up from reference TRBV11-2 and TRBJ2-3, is EAGVAQSPRYKIIEKRQSVAFWCNPISGHATLYWYQQILGQGPKLLIQFQNNGVVDDSQLPKDRFSAERLKGVDSTLKIQPAKLEDSAVYLCVSSHQTHPTDTQYFGPGTRLTVL.

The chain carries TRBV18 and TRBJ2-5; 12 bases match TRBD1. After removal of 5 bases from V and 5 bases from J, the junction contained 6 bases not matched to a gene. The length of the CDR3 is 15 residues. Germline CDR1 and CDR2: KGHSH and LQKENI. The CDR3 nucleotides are TGTGCCAGCTCAACGGGACAGGGGGCGCTTGAGACCCAGTACTTC. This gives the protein CASSTGQGALETQYF.

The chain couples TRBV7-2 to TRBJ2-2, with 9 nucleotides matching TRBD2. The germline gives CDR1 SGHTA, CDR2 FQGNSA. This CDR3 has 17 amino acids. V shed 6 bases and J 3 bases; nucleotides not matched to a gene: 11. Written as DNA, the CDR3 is TGTGCCAGCAGGGGCCCGGCGGGAGGGCTTTACACCGGGGAGCTGTTTTTT. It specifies CASRGPAGGLYTGELFF.

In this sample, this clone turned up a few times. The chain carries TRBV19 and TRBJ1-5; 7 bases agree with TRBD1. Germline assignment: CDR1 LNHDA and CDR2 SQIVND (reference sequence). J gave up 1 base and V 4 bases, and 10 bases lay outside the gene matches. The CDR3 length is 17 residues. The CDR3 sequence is CASSSRGLGLSNQPQHF. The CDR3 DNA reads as TGTGCCAGTAGTAGCAGGGGGTTGGGATTAAGCAATCAGCCCCAGCATTTT.

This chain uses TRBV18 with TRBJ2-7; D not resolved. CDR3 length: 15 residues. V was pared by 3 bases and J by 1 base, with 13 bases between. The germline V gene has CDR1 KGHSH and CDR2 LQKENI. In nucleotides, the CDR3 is TGTGCCAGCTCACCGCTCAAGGCCGCTTCCTACGAGCAGTACTTC. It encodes CASSPLKAASYEQYF.

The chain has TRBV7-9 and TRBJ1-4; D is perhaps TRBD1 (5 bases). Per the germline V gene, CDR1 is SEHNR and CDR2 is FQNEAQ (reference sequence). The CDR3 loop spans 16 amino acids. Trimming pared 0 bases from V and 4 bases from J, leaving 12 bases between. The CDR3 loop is CASSLAEPGFNEKLFF. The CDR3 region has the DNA TGTGCCAGCAGCTTAGCGGAGCCAGGGTTTAATGAAAAACTGTTTTTT.

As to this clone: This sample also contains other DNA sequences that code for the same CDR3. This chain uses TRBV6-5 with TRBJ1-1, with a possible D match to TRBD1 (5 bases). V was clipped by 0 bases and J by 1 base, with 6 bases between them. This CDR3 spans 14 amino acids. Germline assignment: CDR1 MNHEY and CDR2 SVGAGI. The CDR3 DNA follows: TGTGCCAGCAGTTACTCGAGGGGGAACACTGAAGCTTTCTTT. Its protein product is CASSYSRGNTEAFF.

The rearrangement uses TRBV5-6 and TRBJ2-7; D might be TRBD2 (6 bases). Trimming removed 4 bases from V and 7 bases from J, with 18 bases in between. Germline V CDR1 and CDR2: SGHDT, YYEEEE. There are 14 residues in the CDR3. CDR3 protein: CASSNAGYEGEQYF. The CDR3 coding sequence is TGTGCCAGCAGCAACGCGGGATATGAGGGTGAGCAGTACTTC.

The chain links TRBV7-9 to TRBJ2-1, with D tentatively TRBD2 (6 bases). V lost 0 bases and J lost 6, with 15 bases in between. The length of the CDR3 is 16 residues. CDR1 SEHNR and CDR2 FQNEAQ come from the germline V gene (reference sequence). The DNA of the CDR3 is TGTGCCAGCAGCTTAGCTCACGGGAGAACAGGCAATGAGCAGTTCTTC. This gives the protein CASSLAHGRTGNEQFF. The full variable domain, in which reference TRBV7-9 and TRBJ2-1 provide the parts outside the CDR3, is DTGVSQNPRHKITKRGQNVTFRCDPISEHNRLYWYRQTLGQGPEFLTYFQNEAQLEKSRLLSDRFSAERPKGSFSTLEIQRTEQGDSAMYLCASSLAHGRTGNEQFFGPGTRLTVL.

This CDR3 reads CASSVQGHQETQYF. The CDR3 DNA follows: TGTGCCAGCAGCGTACAAGGTCATCAAGAGACCCAGTACTTC. V gene TRBV9 combines with J gene TRBJ2-5; D is unresolved. This CDR3 region has 14 residues. Trimming removed 1 base at V and 2 bases at J, with 9 bases between. Looked up from germline, CDR1 is SGDLS and CDR2 is YYNGEE. The full variable domain, completed using reference TRBV9 and TRBJ2-5, is DSGVTQTPKHLITATGQRVTLRCSPRSGDLSVYWYQQSLDQGLQFLIQYYNGEERAKGNILERFSAQQFPDLHSELNLSSLELGDSALYFCASSVQGHQETQYFGPGTRLLVL.

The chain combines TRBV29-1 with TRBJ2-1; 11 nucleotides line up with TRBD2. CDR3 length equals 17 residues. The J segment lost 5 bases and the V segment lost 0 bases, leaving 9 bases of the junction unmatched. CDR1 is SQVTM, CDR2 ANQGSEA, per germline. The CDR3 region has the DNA TGCAGCGTTGAAGATTGGGTAGCGGGAGGGCTTGACAATGAGCAGTTCTTC. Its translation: CSVEDWVAGGLDNEQFF.

In DNA form, the CDR3 reads TGTGCCAGCAGCTTTCCAGGGGGCAGCGAGCAGTACTTC. Translation gives CASSFPGGSEQYF. The chain employs TRBV5-4 and TRBJ2-7, with 8 bases that match TRBD1. Per germline, CDR1 SGHNT and CDR2 YYREEE (reference sequence). The CDR3 is 13 residues long. The trim removed 2 bases at V and 6 bases at J, leaving 4 bases unmatched.

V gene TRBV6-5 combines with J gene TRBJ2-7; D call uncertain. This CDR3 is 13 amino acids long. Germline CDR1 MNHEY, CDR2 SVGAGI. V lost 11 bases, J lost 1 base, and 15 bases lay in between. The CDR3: CASSELTSYEQYF. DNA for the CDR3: TGTGCCTCATCGGAGCTAACGTCCTACGAGCAGTACTTC.

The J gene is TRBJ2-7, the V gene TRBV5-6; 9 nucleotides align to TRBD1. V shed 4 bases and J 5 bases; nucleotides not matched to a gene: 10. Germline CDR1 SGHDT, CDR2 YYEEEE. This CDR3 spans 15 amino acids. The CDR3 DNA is TGTGCCAGCAGCCCCCGGGACAGGGTTCTGCACGAGCAGTACTTC. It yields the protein CASSPRDRVLHEQYF.